A selection of T cell receptor beta chains follows, all from one sample in a study of shared clonotypes between healthy human individuals. Using immunoSEQ multiplex PCR, the repertoire was profiled, and TCRdb retains in-frame clones only, with some absent. The sample includes about 700,000 clones, about 90% of them seen just once. Specimen: naive CD8+ T cells sorted from blood. The receptors stem from a man aged 25-45 years in good health. The CDR3 runs from the conserved cysteine through the conserved F or W. The D gene is left open where the match is weak. Clone size appears in some rows only: once, few, many, or a class for an expanded clone.

size	D	V	J	CDR3	DNA
.	TRBD1	TRBV27	TRBJ1-5	CASSFLGQGLCQPQHF	TGTGCCAGCAGTTTTCTAGGACAGGGGTTATGTCAGCCCCAGCATTTT
.	.	TRBV7-9	TRBJ2-5	CASSQPGGIETQYF	TGTGCCAGCAGCCAACCGGGGGGCATCGAGACCCAGTACTTC
.	.	TRBV7-9	TRBJ2-1	CASSSRIGRTRSDEQFF	TGTGCCAGCAGCTCGAGGATCGGGAGAACGAGATCGGATGAGCAGTTCTTC
once	.	TRBV7-9	TRBJ2-7	CASSSTDSPYEQYF	TGTGCCAGCAGCTCCACGGACAGCCCATACGAGCAGTACTTC
.	TRBD2	TRBV7-7	TRBJ2-1	CASSRASGRENEQFF	TGTGCCAGCAGCCGAGCTAGCGGGAGGGAGAATGAGCAGTTCTTC
.	.	TRBV21-1	TRBJ2-7	CASSKAPSNRYEQYF	TGTGCCAGCAGCAAAGCCCCGTCAAATAGATACGAGCAGTACTTC
.	.	TRBV7-2	TRBJ1-1	CASSPSRAQNTEAFF	TGTGCCAGCAGCCCTAGTCGGGCACAGAACACTGAAGCTTTCTTT
.	.	TRBV28	TRBJ2-7	CASSPGLAPYEQYF	TGTGCCAGCAGTCCGGGACTTGCCCCCTACGAGCAGTACTTC
.	.	TRBV29-1	TRBJ2-3	CSVRWGTDTQYF	TGCAGCGTTAGGTGGGGCACAGATACGCAGTATTTT
.	.	TRBV18	TRBJ2-1	CASSPPGGGLNEQFF	TGTGCCAGCTCACCACCAGGGGGTGGACTCAATGAGCAGTTCTTC
.	.	TRBV9	TRBJ2-1	CASSVGSGTEQFF	TGTGCCAGCAGCGTAGGTAGCGGCACTGAGCAGTTCTTC
.	.	TRBV7-9	TRBJ2-2	CASSTHPLNTGELFF	TGTGCCAGCAGCACCCACCCGCTAAACACCGGGGAGCTGTTTTTT
.	.	TRBV4-3	TRBJ2-7	CASSQDIGEWYEQYF	TGCGCCAGCAGCCAAGATATAGGGGAATGGTACGAGCAGTACTTC
.	TRBD2	TRBV11-2	TRBJ2-1	CASSLVGTSGRGYNEQFF	TGTGCCAGCAGCTTAGTCGGGACTAGCGGGAGGGGTTACAATGAGCAGTTCTTC
.	.	TRBV18	TRBJ2-6	CASSTTEGGSVSGANVLTF	TGTGCCAGCTCAACAACGGAGGGGGGTTCCGTCTCTGGGGCCAACGTCCTGACTTTC
.	.	TRBV5-5	TRBJ1-5	CASSLEQSHSNQPQHF	TGTGCCAGCAGCTTGGAACAGAGTCATAGCAATCAGCCCCAGCATTTT
.	.	TRBV5-1	TRBJ2-1	CASSLVTDPYNEQFF	TGCGCCAGCAGCTTGGTTACGGATCCCTACAATGAGCAGTTCTTC
.	.	TRBV5-1	TRBJ2-7	CASSQKSTGTGEQYF	TGCGCCAGCAGCCAGAAGTCGACAGGGACTGGCGAGCAGTACTTC
.	.	TRBV11-2	TRBJ1-1	CASSVWDEAFF	TGTGCCAGCAGCGTTTGGGATGAAGCTTTCTTT
.	TRBD2	TRBV7-9	TRBJ2-5	CASSLRGTSDQETQYF	TGTGCCAGCAGCTTAAGGGGGACTAGCGACCAAGAGACCCAGTACTTC
.	TRBD2	TRBV5-4	TRBJ2-3	CAYPAGGRKDTQYF	TGTGCCTATCCCGCAGGCGGGAGGAAAGATACGCAGTATTTT
.	.	TRBV21-1	TRBJ2-1	CASNRTSGINEQFF	TGTGCCAGCAATCGGACTAGCGGGATTAATGAGCAGTTCTTC
few	TRBD2	TRBV2	TRBJ2-1	CASRGTSGRAGYNEQFF	TGTGCCAGCAGAGGGACTAGCGGGAGGGCGGGGTACAATGAGCAGTTCTTC
once	.	TRBV7-9	TRBJ1-4	CASSFRQNNEKLFF	TGTGCCAGCAGCTTTAGGCAGAATAATGAAAAACTGTTTTTT
.	.	TRBV4-3	TRBJ2-1	CASSQDFSDSYNEQFF	TGCGCCAGCAGCCAAGATTTTAGCGACTCCTACAATGAGCAGTTCTTC
.	.	TRBV15	TRBJ2-7	CATSRAAGSSYEQYF	TGTGCCACCAGCAGAGCAGCAGGCTCCTCCTACGAGCAGTACTTC
once	TRBD2	TRBV10-2	TRBJ2-3	CASSEGSGSDTQYF	TGCGCCAGCAGTGAGGGTAGCGGGAGTGATACGCAGTATTTT
.	.	TRBV28	TRBJ2-7	CASSLSVIRVPVQDIYEQYF	TGTGCCAGCAGTTTAAGTGTTATCAGGGTTCCGGTCCAGGATATATACGAGCAGTACTTC
.	.	TRBV15	TRBJ1-1	CATSRVGSSFEAFF	TGTGCCACCAGCAGAGTAGGGTCCTCATTTGAGGCTTTCTTT
.	.	TRBV11-2	TRBJ2-1	CASSLKGGSYNEQFF	TGTGCCAGCAGCCTAAAGGGAGGCTCCTACAATGAGCAGTTCTTC
.	.	TRBV7-6	TRBJ1-1	CASSLRGMNTEAFF	TGTGCCAGCAGCTTAAGGGGTATGAACACTGAAGCTTTCTTT
.	.	TRBV7-9	TRBJ2-1	CASSPGTSSYEQFF	TGTGCCAGCAGCCCCGGAACTAGTAGCTATGAGCAGTTCTTC
.	TRBD2	TRBV10-2	TRBJ2-7	CASQKTSGISYEQYF	TGCGCCAGTCAGAAGACTAGCGGGATTTCCTACGAGCAGTACTTC
.	TRBD1	TRBV19	TRBJ2-3	CASSAWETGYGDTQYF	TGTGCCAGTAGTGCTTGGGAGACAGGGTATGGAGATACGCAGTATTTT
.	.	TRBV2	TRBJ2-7	CASIRGTYEQYF	TGTGCCAGCATTAGAGGCACCTACGAGCAGTACTTC
.	.	TRBV1	TRBJ2-2	CTSSPLSHRLPEGNTGELFF	TGCACCAGCAGCCCACTCTCCCATCGGCTACCAGAGGGGAACACCGGGGAGCTGTTTTTT
.	.	TRBV19	TRBJ1-1	CASSIHSGRVNTEAFF	TGTGCCAGTAGTATCCATTCGGGGCGAGTGAACACTGAAGCTTTCTTT
.	.	TRBV6-6	TRBJ2-7	CASSYSSTYEQYF	TGTGCCAGCAGTTACTCTTCAACCTACGAGCAGTACTTC
.	TRBD2	TRBV7-6	TRBJ2-5	CASSPGTSGNGGQYF	TGTGCCAGCAGCCCAGGGACTAGCGGGAATGGAGGCCAGTACTTC